The next 5 T cell receptor beta chains were all read from a single sample in a study of metastatic and nonmetastatic thyroid tumors. TCRdb reprocessed the PCR reads using MiXCR. The sample records 20,000 to 25,000 clones, approximately 35% being singletons. Ahead of thyroid surgery, no patient had received treatment of any kind. The sequencing input was blood. These receptor sequences come from a male donor with papillary thyroid cancer or a benign thyroid nodule (not recorded which). Some clones in this sample may be carry-over from other donors' samples.

The rearrangement links TRBV11-2 to TRBJ2-7; weak D call: TRBD2 (5 bases). This CDR3 is 14 amino acids long. Trimming took off 5 bases at V and 3 bases at J, with 14 bases between the two ends. Per germline, CDR1 SGHAT and CDR2 FQNNGV. The CDR3 sequence is CASSTPLRGYEQYF. CDR3 nucleotide sequence: TGTGCCAGCAGCACACCCCTCCGGGGCTACGAGCAGTACTTC.

This clone was counted ten times or more. The chain has TRBV3-1 and TRBJ1-2, with D possibly matching TRBD1 (6 bases). Trimming left V 6 bases short and J 3 bases short, with 17 bases between. Germline V gene lookup returns CDR1 LGHDT and CDR2 YNNKEL (reference sequence). This CDR3 has 15 residues. In DNA form, the CDR3 reads TGTGCCAGCAGACAGGACCGGGGGCTGTACTATGGCTACACCTTC. Amino acid sequence: CASRQDRGLYYGYTF.

This clone was seen only a few times. The chain links TRBV6-1 to TRBJ1-1; 7 bases line up with TRBD1. This CDR3 has 15 amino acids. The V gene's germline CDR1 is MNHNS and CDR2 SASEGT. V lost 5 bases, J lost 4 bases, and 10 bases stayed unmatched. The CDR3 spells CASSPGTDLFTEAFF. The CDR3 nucleotides are TGTGCCAGCAGTCCAGGGACAGATTTATTCACTGAAGCTTTCTTT.

This clone was seen just once. The J gene is TRBJ1-3, the V gene TRBV9; TRBD1 matches 8 bases. Losses at the gene ends were 4 bases for V and 0 bases for J; bases not matched to a gene: 9. The germline CDR1 and CDR2 sequences are SGDLS and YYNGEE. The CDR3 spans 17 residues. The CDR3 DNA follows: TGTGCCAGCAGCCCCAGGACAGGGCCAAGCTCTGGAAACACCATATATTTT. This codes for CASSPRTGPSSGNTIYF.

The sample holds a few counts of this clone. The chain joins TRBV12-3 or TRBV12-4 to TRBJ2-6, with D possibly being TRBD1 or TRBD2 (5 bases each). The CDR3 length is 13 residues. Trimming removed 5 bases at V and 12 bases at J, with 14 bases between. The CDR3 bases are TGTGCCAGCAGTACTACGGGACCCGTCGTCCTGACTTTC. Translated, it gives CASSTTGPVVLTF.